This is a list of T cell receptor beta chains from one sample in a study of identical twins. One entry per CDR3 protein results from TCRdb running MiXCR on the 5' RACE reads. The sample consists of 640,000 or so distinct CDR3 sequences, roughly 6% of them appearing once. Sequenced sample: naive T cells sorted from blood. These receptors all come from a man between 18 and 29 years old in good health. Both conserved end residues are trimmed from each CDR3.

TRBJ2-3 TRBV10-1 ASSELRRWNTDTQY
TRBJ2-2 TRBV12-2 ASRSAVTSTGEGELF
TRBJ2-1 TRBV7-6 ASSSIPILAGSYNEQF
TRBJ2-7 TRBV20-1 SAGRGLAGLLSYEQY
TRBJ2-3 TRBV4-1 ASSQVPLSGSSTDTQY
TRBJ2-2 TRBV20-1 SASSGFDTGELF
TRBJ1-4 TRBV11-2 ASSPRGGGREKLF
TRBJ2-3 TRBV7-9 ASSPLLNPSTDTQY
TRBJ2-1 TRBV12-3/TRBV12-4 ASSVSSGSPPRQF
TRBJ2-1 TRBV27 ASTLLGVSNNEQF
TRBJ1-4 TRBV27 ASSSAGERNEKLF
TRBJ2-3 TRBV7-9 ASSFRLAGDTDTQY
TRBJ2-2 TRBV29-1 SARTGTANTGELF
TRBJ2-1 TRBV7-9 ASSSDTIYNEQF
TRBJ2-1 TRBV20-1 SARDKKPGVSYNEQF
TRBJ2-1 TRBV20-1 SASSGSGNEQF
TRBJ2-1 TRBV7-6 ASSHSPTGEQF
TRBJ2-7 TRBV6-2/TRBV6-3 ASSYGFSYEQY
TRBJ2-3 TRBV11-3 ASSRVDGTDTQY
TRBJ2-2 TRBV12-3/TRBV12-4 ASNPTGTSGSSGELF
TRBJ2-3 TRBV5-4 ASSLEAGNTDTQY
TRBJ2-2 TRBV2 ASRPLGGTGELF
TRBJ2-3 TRBV12-3/TRBV12-4 ASSPLGGLAGATDTQY
TRBJ1-5 TRBV12-3/TRBV12-4 ASSLETGGLSNQPQH
TRBJ2-7 TRBV29-1 SVTTRGASGPYEQY
TRBJ2-7 TRBV7-2 ASSLVGDSEQY
TRBJ2-1 TRBV4-3 ASSHDREGRQF
TRBJ2-1 TRBV3-1 ASSQPGLSYNEQF
TRBJ2-3 TRBV2 ATDDTQY
TRBJ2-3 TRBV5-1 ASSFPRGGPSTDTQY
TRBJ2-5 TRBV4-1 ASSLFGGRQETQY
TRBJ1-2 TRBV12-3/TRBV12-4 ASSPGQFPRDGYT
TRBJ1-5 TRBV6-1 ASRQNRDGNQPQH
TRBJ2-7 TRBV29-1 SVEVTGSVYEQY
TRBJ1-1 TRBV11-2 ASSLYSTKGDTEAF
TRBJ2-1 TRBV20-1 SASLDSKFYNEQF
TRBJ2-1 TRBV11-2 ASLAGDNEQF
TRBJ2-7 TRBV10-3 AISEGDYEQY
TRBJ2-6 TRBV29-1 SVDGDSGANVLT
TRBJ2-5 TRBV29-1 SVRGGETQY
TRBJ1-1 TRBV2 ASPGTALEAF
TRBJ2-1 TRBV4-3 ASSQRLLNNEQF
TRBJ2-1 TRBV20-1 SAVGVSYNEQF
TRBJ1-3 TRBV29-1 SVENLGVRGNTIY
TRBJ2-2 TRBV12-3/TRBV12-4 ASLDTGELF
TRBJ2-1 TRBV6-6 AARGTTGNEQF
TRBJ2-5 TRBV29-1 SVEGRLAGDMETQY
TRBJ2-2 TRBV20-1 SARQGDTGELF
TRBJ2-5 TRBV20-1 SARGTGGETQY
TRBJ1-1 TRBV12-3/TRBV12-4 ASSFLLGDIEAF
TRBJ2-5 TRBV25-1 ASSGQGKDFETQY
TRBJ2-7 TRBV5-6 ASSEGTTGPAYEQY
TRBJ2-1 TRBV2 ASSNDIAVEQF